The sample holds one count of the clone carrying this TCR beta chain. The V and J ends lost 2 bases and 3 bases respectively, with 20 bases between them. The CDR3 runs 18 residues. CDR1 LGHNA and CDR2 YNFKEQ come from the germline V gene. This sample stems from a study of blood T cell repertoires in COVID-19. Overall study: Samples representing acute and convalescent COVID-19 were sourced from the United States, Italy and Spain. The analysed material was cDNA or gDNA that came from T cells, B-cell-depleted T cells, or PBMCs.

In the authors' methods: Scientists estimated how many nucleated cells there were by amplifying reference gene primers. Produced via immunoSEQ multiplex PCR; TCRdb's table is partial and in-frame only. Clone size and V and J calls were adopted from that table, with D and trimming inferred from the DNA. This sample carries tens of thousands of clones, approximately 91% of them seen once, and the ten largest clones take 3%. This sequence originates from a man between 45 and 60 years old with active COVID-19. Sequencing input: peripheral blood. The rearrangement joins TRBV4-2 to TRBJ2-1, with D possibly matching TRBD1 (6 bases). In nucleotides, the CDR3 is TGTGCCAGCAGCCAAAGGGGAGCCCCGGGACAATTCTACAATGAGCAGTTCTTC. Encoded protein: CASSQRGAPGQFYNEQFF.